This TCR beta chain appears in the sequencing data of a study of T cell responses to AZD1222 COVID-19 vaccine. The overall study: It was second doses at about 4 or about 12 weeks that were pooled. The study's findings and limits: Seropositive AZD1222 recipients at baseline numbered only five or six. Repertoire sampling occurred only after the peak T cell response. Reportedly, close to half of spike-specific TCRs are directed against unmutated variant regions.

The junction had 3 bases not matched to a gene; V was cut back by 0 bases and J by 7 bases. Looked up from germline, CDR1 is MNHEY and CDR2 is SVGEGT. The CDR3 runs to 15 residues. Notes on this clone: What it binds is unknown.

Only in-frame clones appear in the TCRdb table, and some are missing; sequencing was by immunoSEQ multiplex PCR. The table shows roughly 110,000 clones, with 85% to 90% occurring only once. This sequence joins TRBV6-2 or TRBV6-3 and TRBJ2-2; 9 nucleotides align to TRBD1. The sequences come from peripheral blood, collected on day 0 of AZD1222 vaccination. The TCR originated in an adult in good health. In nucleotides, the CDR3 is TGTGCCAGCAGTTACTCCACAGGGGGCCTCGGGGAGCTGTTTTTT. The encoded protein is CASSYSTGGLGELFF.